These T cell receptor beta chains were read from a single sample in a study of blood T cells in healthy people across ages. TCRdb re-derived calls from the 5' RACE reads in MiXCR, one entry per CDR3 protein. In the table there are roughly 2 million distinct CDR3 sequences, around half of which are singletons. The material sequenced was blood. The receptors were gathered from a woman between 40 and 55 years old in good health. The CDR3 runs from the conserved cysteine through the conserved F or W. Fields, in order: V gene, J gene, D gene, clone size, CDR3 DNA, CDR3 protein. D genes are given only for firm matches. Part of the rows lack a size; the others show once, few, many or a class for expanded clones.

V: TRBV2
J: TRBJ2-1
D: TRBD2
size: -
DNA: TGTGCCAGCAGTGTTAGGGGACTAGCAGGGGAGCAGTTCTTC
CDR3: CASSVRGLAGEQFF

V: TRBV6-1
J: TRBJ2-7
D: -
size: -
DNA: TGTGCCAGCAGTGAAGTGAGAGGCTCCTACAATGAGCAGTACTTC
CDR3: CASSEVRGSYNEQYF

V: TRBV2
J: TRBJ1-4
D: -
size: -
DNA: TGTGCCAGCAGTGAAGCGGCCGAAACAGGCATAGGGGATGAAAAACTGTTTTTT
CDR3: CASSEAAETGIGDEKLFF

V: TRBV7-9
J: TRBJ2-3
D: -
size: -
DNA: TGTGCCAGCAGCCCTCGGGACTCCTCAGATACGCAGTATTTT
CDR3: CASSPRDSSDTQYF

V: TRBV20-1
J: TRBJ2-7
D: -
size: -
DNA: TGCAGTGTTAGAGATCAGGGGAAATCCTACGAGCAGTACTTC
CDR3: CSVRDQGKSYEQYF

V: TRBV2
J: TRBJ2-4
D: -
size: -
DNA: TGTGCCAGCAGTGACAGGGGCGGCAAAAACATTCAGTACTTC
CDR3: CASSDRGGKNIQYF

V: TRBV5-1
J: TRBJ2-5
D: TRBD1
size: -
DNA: TGCGCCAGCAGCTTGGCCGGGACAGGGGGCCGGTACCAAGAGACCCAGTACTTC
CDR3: CASSLAGTGGRYQETQYF

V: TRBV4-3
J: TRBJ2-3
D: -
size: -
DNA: TGCGCCAGCGCCTATATCGGGGACAGCACAGATACGCAGTATTTT
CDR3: CASAYIGDSTDTQYF

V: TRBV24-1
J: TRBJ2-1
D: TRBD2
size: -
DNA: TGTGCCACCAGTGATTCGGCTAGCGGGCAATACAATGAGCAGTTCTTC
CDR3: CATSDSASGQYNEQFF

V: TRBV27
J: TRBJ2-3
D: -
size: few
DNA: TGTGCCAGCAGGGGTAGATTGTCAGATACGCAGTATTTT
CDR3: CASRGRLSDTQYF

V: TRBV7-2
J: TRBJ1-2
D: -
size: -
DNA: TGTGCCAGCAGCCTTCGTCTCTCGGAGGGGGGCTACACCTTC
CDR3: CASSLRLSEGGYTF